This T cell receptor beta chain was captured in a study of spatial heterogeneity in lung cancer. TCR cDNA molecules were tagged individually, and each one carried a unique molecular identifier. TCRdb called the 5' RACE reads again in MiXCR, with one record for every CDR3 protein. The table shows approximately 22,000 distinct CDR3 sequences, with about 5% occurring only once. CDR3 length: 15 residues. Trimming cost V 2 bases and J 5 bases, with 15 bases left between them. CDR1 and CDR2 from the germline V gene are MNHEY and SMNVEV (reference sequence). Time point of the sample: sample taken at primary tumor resection. Whole RNA, which was extracted from tumor, nontumor lung tissue or frozen PBMC, was sequenced without any cell sorting. At least ten counts were recorded for this clonotype.

This sequence was found in a male donor with early-stage non-small cell lung cancer. The specimen comprised PBMCs, sampled at surgery. The chain uses TRBV27 and TRBJ1-2, with a tentative D call TRBD1 (5 bases). The CDR3 sequence: CASSLTKISGYGYTF. As DNA, the CDR3 is TGTGCCAGCAGTTTAACTAAAATCTCAGGGTATGGCTACACCTTC.